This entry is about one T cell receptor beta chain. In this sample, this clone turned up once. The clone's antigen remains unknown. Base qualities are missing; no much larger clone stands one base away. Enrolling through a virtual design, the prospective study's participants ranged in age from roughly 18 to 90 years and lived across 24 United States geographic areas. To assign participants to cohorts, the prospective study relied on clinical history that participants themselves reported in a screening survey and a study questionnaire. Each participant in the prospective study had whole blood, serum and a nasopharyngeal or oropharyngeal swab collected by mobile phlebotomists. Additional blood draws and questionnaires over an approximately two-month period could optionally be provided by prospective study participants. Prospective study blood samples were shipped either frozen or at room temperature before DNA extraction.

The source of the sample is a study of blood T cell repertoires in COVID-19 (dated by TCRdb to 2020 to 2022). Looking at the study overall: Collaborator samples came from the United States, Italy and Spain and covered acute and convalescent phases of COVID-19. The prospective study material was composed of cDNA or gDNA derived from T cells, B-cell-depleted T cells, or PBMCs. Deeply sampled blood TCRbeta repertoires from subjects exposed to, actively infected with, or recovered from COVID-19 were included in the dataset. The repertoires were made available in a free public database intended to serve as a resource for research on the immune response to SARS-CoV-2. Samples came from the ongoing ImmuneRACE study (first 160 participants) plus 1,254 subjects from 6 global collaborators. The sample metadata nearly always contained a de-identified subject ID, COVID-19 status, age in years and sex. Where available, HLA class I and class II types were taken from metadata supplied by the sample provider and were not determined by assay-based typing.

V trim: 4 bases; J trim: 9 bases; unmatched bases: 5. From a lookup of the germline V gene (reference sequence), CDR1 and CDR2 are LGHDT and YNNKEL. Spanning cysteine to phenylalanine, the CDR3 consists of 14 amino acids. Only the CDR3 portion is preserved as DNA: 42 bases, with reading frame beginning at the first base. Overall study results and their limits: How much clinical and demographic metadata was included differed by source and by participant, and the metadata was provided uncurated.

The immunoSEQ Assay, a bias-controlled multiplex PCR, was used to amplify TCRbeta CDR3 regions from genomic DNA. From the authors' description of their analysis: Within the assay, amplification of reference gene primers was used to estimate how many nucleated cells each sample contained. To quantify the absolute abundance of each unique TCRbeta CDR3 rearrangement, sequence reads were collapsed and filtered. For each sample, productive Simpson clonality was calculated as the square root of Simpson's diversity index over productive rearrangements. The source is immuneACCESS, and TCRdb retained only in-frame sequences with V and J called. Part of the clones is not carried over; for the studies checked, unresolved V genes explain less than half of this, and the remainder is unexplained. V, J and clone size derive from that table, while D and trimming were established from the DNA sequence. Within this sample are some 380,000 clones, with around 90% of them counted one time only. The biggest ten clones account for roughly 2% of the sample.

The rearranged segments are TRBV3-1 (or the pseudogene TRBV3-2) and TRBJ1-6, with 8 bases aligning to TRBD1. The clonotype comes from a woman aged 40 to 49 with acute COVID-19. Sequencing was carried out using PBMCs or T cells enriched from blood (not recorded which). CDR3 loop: CASSPRQGASPLHF. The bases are TGTGCCAGCAGCCCCCGGCAGGGGGCTTCACCCCTCCACTTT.